This is a list of T cell receptor beta chains from one sample in a study of response to subunit inactivated influenza vaccine. TCRdb passed the RT-PCR reads through MiXCR, listing each CDR3 protein once. Here the sample spans fewer than 600,000 distinct CDR3 sequences, approximately 7.2% being singletons. The material was PBMCs from blood, obtained around 2 years after vaccination. The receptors here all came from a man aged 45 to 70 who received an inactivated influenza vaccine. Each CDR3 is given with its conserved first and last residue.

>TRBJ1-1|TRBV20-1
CSARDMGPGAEAFF
>TRBJ2-1|TRBV15
CATSPAMQSYNEQFF
>TRBJ2-5|TRBV7-2
CASSLRGRGWIETQYF
>TRBJ2-3|TRBV7-2
CASSWTSGDTQYF
>TRBJ2-1|TRBV28
CASSFLAGGQYNEQFF
>TRBJ1-5|TRBV6-2/TRBV6-3
CASRRQSRNQPQHF
>TRBJ1-1|TRBV2
CASRTEGAVSSEAFF
>TRBJ1-2|TRBV7-8
CASSPQTGSHGYTF
>TRBJ2-2|TRBV3-1
CASSLPGQGTSGELFF
>TRBJ2-7|TRBV12-3/TRBV12-4
CASSMTSAAYEQYF
>TRBJ2-7|TRBV5-6
CASSLVSTDFYEQYF
>TRBJ2-1|TRBV4-2
CASSQPGPGGLDNEQFF
>TRBJ2-1|TRBV7-6
CASSLPPGREFF
>TRBJ2-1|TRBV20-1
CSARDLRDSYNEQFF
>TRBJ2-1|TRBV20-1
CSARDRMRNNEQFF
>TRBJ2-3|TRBV7-2
CASSALTSTDTQYF
>TRBJ1-2|TRBV6-1
CASSADRVSNGYTF
>TRBJ2-1|TRBV24-1
CATSDRILGNEQFF
>TRBJ2-1|TRBV18
CASSPRQESSSNEQFF
>TRBJ2-3|TRBV5-1
CASSLGDWARNTQYF
>TRBJ2-7|TRBV19
CASSIWITGTESSYEQYF
>TRBJ2-5|TRBV7-7
CASSYLHSSRETQYF
>TRBJ2-2|TRBV7-8
CASSLASSSRRTGELFF
>TRBJ1-1|TRBV28
CASSPGTGVSGTEAFF
>TRBJ2-7|TRBV6-5
CASSYSGTGLSYEQYF
>TRBJ2-5|TRBV12-3/TRBV12-4
CASSLVERGGKETQYF
>TRBJ2-5|TRBV20-1
CSAPPSGGKETQYF
>TRBJ1-2|TRBV5-1
CASSLALSDYGYTF
>TRBJ2-7|TRBV20-1
CSARPKERAGGEQYF
>TRBJ1-5|TRBV4-3
CASSQTPGLDQPQHF
>TRBJ2-5|TRBV24-1
CATSDGTGGRETQYF
>TRBJ2-7|TRBV20-1
CSARPAPGSGYEQYF
>TRBJ2-5|TRBV28
CASSLRQNQETQYF
>TRBJ2-1|TRBV9
CASSHPPLGTEQFF
>TRBJ2-3|TRBV6-5
CASSYSGGTDTQYF
>TRBJ1-1|TRBV9
CASSVGENTEAFF
>TRBJ2-4|TRBV5-5
CASSPTGQGNIQYF
>TRBJ2-3|TRBV7-2
CASSLAQPDTQYF
>TRBJ1-4|TRBV4-1
CASSQGYPGSTNEKLFF
>TRBJ2-2|TRBV24-1
CATSAWETGELFF
>TRBJ1-1|TRBV19
CASSIQGAEAFF
>TRBJ2-1|TRBV10-1
CASSYSGRNINEQFF
>TRBJ2-1|TRBV12-3/TRBV12-4
CASSLVRGGLGEQFF
>TRBJ2-1|TRBV10-3
CAISDLGGPLNEQFF
>TRBJ2-2|TRBV20-1
CSARDGAGNTGELFF
>TRBJ2-3|TRBV5-1
CASSLDAGGPADTQYF
>TRBJ1-2|TRBV20-1
CSARGDRGSFGYTF
>TRBJ2-7|TRBV28
CASSLYRFPYEQYF
>TRBJ2-1|TRBV7-9
CASSLLRDRYNEQFF
>TRBJ1-2|TRBV7-2
CASVPRAGDYGYTF
>TRBJ2-2|TRBV28
CASSLPTANTGELFF
>TRBJ1-1|TRBV12-3/TRBV12-4
CASSPTGTGGGAFF
>TRBJ2-1|TRBV15
CATSGELDGNEQFF
>TRBJ2-5|TRBV29-1
CSVATGKQETQYF
>TRBJ2-7|TRBV28
CASSMQTGPYEQYF